This TCR beta chain was recorded in a study of T cells in Graves' hyperthyroidism and ophthalmopathy. This clonotype was seen repeatedly, ten times or more. An end of the junction does not agree with germline; a read error may underlie this. What was amplified from RNA transcripts were TCR beta CDR3 regions. A first-round RT-PCR of the TCR CDR3 used the HTBI primer set. From the multiplex PCR reads, TCRdb called clonotypes with MiXCR, one entry per CDR3 protein. The data contain 540,000 or so distinct CDR3 sequences, roughly 14% of them seen just once; the ten biggest clones take up roughly 7.3%. Germline assignment: CDR1 SGHTA and CDR2 FQGNSA. The CDR3 covers 14 residues.

This rearrangement joins TRBV7-2 to TRBJ1-3; the D is unclear. Sequenced material: blood. This receptor was identified in a woman under 40 with Graves' hyperthyroidism. CDR3 sequence: CASSLGPPRNTMYF. In DNA form, the CDR3 reads TGTGCCAGCAGCTTAGGACCCCCACGAAACACCATGTATTTT. The whole variable domain, remainder taken from reference TRBV7-2 and TRBJ1-3, is GAGVSQSPSNKVTEKGKDVELRCDPISGHTALYWYRQSLGQGLEFLIYFQGNSAPDKSGLPSDRFSAERTGGSVSTLTIQRTQQEDSAVYLCASSLGPPRNTMYFGEGSWLTVV.